Included here is one TCR beta chain sequence, with context. This specimen belongs to a study of technical replicates of blood from several donors. CDR3 length: 13 amino acids. Germline lookup yields CDR1 SNHLY and CDR2 FYNNEI. V lost 4 bases and J lost 4, with 10 bases in between. TCRdb keeps only in-frame clones here, not all; method: immunoSEQ multiplex PCR. The sample includes 65,000 to 85,000 clones, 85% to 95% of them seen just once. This receptor was taken from a human donor in good health. The rearrangement joins TRBV2 to TRBJ1-2; unclear D gene. Material: T cells isolated from PBMCs. The CDR3: CASSATVSYGYTF. The CDR3 DNA reads TGTGCCAGCAGTGCAACAGTTTCCTATGGCTACACCTTC.